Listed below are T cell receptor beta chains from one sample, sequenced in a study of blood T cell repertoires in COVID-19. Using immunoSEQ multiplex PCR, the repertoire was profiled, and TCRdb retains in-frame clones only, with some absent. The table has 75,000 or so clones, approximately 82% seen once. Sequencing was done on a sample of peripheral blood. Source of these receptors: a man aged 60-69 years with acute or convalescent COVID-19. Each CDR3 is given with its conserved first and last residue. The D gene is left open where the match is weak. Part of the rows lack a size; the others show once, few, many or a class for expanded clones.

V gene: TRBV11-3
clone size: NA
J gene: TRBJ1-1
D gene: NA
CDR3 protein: CASTDGDTEAFF
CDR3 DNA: TGTGCCAGCACCGACGGGGACACTGAAGCTTTCTTT

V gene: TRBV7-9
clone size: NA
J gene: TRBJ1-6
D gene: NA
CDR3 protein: CAAGREGNSPLHF
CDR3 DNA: TGTGCAGCTGGACGGGAGGGGAATTCACCCCTCCACTTT

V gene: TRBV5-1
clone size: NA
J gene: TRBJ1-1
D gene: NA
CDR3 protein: CASSLRSGADTEAFF
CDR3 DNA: TGCGCCAGCAGCTTGAGGTCTGGGGCGGACACTGAAGCTTTCTTT

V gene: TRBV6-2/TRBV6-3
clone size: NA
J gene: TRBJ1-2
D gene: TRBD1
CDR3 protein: CASSYEGQVLGDKGGYTF
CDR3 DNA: TGTGCCAGCAGTTACGAGGGACAGGTACTCGGGGACAAGGGCGGCTACACCTTC

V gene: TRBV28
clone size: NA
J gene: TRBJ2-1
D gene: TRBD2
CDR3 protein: CASSPGTSGRNEQFF
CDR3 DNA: TGTGCCAGCAGCCCCGGGACTAGCGGGAGGAATGAGCAGTTCTTC

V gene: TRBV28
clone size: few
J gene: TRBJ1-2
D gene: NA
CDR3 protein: CASSSYGYTF
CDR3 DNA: TGTGCCAGCAGCTCCTATGGCTACACCTTC

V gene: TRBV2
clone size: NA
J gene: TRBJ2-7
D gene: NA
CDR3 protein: CASSDIYEQYF
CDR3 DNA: TGTGCCAGCAGTGACATCTACGAGCAGTACTTC

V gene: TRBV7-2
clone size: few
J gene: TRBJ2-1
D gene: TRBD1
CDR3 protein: CASSLAGQGGEQFF
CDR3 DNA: TGTGCCAGCAGCTTAGCCGGACAGGGAGGAGAGCAGTTCTTC

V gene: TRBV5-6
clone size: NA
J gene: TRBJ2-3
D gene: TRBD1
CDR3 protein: CASSTATGWMDGDTQYF
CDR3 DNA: TGTGCCAGCAGCACGGCGACAGGGTGGATGGACGGGGATACGCAGTATTTT

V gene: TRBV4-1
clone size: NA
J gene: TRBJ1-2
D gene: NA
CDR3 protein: CASSPGGSLWYTF
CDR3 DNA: TGCGCCAGCAGCCCCGGAGGGTCCTTATGGTACACCTTC

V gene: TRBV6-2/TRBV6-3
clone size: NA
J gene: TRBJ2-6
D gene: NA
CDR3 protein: CASSYFEGVAGANVLTF
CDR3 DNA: TGTGCCAGCAGTTATTTTGAAGGGGTAGCTGGGGCCAACGTCCTGACTTTC

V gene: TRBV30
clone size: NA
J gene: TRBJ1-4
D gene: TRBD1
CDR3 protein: CAWSAIGTGEKKLFF
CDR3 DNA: TGTGCCTGGAGCGCAATAGGGACAGGGGAAAAAAAACTGTTTTTT

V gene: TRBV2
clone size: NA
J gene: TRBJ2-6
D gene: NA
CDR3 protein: CASSESSAGANVLTF
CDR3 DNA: TGTGCCAGCAGTGAATCCTCGGCTGGGGCCAACGTCCTGACTTTC

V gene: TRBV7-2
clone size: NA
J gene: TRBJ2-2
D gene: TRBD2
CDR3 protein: CASSLSGGSGSPGELFF
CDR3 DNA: TGTGCCAGCAGCTTAAGTGGGGGTAGCGGGAGCCCCGGGGAGCTGTTTTTT

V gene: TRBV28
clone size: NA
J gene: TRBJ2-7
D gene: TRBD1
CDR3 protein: CASSLVGQGGEQYF
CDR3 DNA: TGTGCCAGCAGTTTAGTCGGACAGGGGGGCGAGCAGTACTTC

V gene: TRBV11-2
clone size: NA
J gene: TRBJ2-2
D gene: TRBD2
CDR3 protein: CASSLGLAGFGELFF
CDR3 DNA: TGTGCCAGCAGCTTGGGACTAGCGGGGTTCGGGGAGCTGTTTTTT

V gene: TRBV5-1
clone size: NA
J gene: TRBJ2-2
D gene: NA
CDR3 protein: CASSSQTGANTGELFF
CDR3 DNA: TGCGCCAGCAGCTCCCAGACAGGAGCGAACACCGGGGAGCTGTTTTTT

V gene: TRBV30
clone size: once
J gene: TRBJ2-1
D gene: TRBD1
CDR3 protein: CAWTEGQGTWNEQFF
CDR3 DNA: TGTGCCTGGACAGAAGGACAGGGCACCTGGAATGAGCAGTTCTTC

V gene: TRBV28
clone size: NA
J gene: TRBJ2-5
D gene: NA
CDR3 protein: CASSDGRTQYF
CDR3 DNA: TGTGCCAGCTCGGACGGGAGGACCCAGTACTTC

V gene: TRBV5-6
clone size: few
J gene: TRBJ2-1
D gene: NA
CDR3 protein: CASSLAAYSYNEQFF
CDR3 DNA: TGTGCCAGCAGCTTGGCCGCGTACTCCTACAATGAGCAGTTCTTC

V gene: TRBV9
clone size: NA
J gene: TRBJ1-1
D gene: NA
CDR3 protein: CASSVGLQSTEAFF
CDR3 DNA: TGTGCCAGCAGCGTAGGATTACAGTCCACTGAAGCTTTCTTT

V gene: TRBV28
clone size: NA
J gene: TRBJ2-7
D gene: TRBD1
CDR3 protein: CASSPSTGAYEQYF
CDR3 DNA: TGTGCCAGCAGCCCCTCGACAGGGGCCTACGAGCAGTACTTC

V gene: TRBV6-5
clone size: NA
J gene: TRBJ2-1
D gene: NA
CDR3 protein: CASSYGPGEQFF
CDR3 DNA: TGTGCCAGCAGTTATGGGCCAGGAGAGCAGTTCTTC

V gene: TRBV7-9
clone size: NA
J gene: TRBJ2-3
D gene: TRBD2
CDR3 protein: CAFVYGLAGVDTQYF
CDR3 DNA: TGTGCCTTCGTATATGGGCTAGCGGGAGTGGATACGCAGTATTTT

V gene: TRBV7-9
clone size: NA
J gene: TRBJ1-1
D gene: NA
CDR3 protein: CASSLSTERTEAFF
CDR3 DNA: TGTGCCAGCAGCTTGTCTACGGAGCGGACTGAAGCTTTCTTT

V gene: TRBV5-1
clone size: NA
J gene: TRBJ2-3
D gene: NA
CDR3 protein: CASTVPRDTSTDTQYF
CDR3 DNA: TGCGCCAGCACGGTCCCGAGGGACACCAGCACAGATACGCAGTATTTT

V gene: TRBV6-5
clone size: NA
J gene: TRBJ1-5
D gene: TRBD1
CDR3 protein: CASSYVQGANQPQHF
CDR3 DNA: TGTGCCAGCAGTTACGTGCAGGGGGCAAATCAGCCCCAGCATTTT

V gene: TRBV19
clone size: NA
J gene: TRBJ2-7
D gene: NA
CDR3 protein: CASSIEGAEQYF
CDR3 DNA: TGTGCCAGTAGTATAGAAGGGGCCGAGCAGTACTTC

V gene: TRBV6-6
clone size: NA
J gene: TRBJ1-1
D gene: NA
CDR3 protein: CASSYMNTEAFF
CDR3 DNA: TGTGCCAGCAGCTATATGAACACTGAAGCTTTCTTT

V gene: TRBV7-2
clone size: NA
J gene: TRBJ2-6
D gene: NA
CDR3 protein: CASRQGGISGANVLTF
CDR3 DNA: TGTGCCAGCAGGCAAGGCGGTATCTCTGGGGCCAACGTCCTGACTTTC